The 20 T cell receptor beta chains listed next were all sequenced from one sample in a study of beta chain features in type 1 diabetes. These receptors' targets are unknown. The whole isolated RNA underwent reverse transcription, so sequencing captured expressed TCRB transcripts. TCRdb's copy holds only in-frame clones and misses some; the assay was immunoSEQ multiplex PCR. The data show tens of thousands of clones, roughly 39% seen once. Regarding the study as a whole: For Type 1 diabetes patients, all four CD4+ subsets carried TCRB CDR3s that were moderately but significantly shorter.

Sequenced material: Tregs from blood. These receptor sequences come from a man aged 25 to 40 with type 1 diabetes.

This clone appeared a few times. The chain has TRBV2 and TRBJ1-4; no clear D. Per the germline V gene, CDR1 is SNHLY and CDR2 is FYNNEI. Trimming took 2 bases from V and 5 from J, leaving 12 bases between them. There are 15 residues in the CDR3. The CDR3 nucleotides read TGTGCCAGCAGTGAATATGGTTGGAGAAATGAAAAACTGTTTTTT. Translating it yields CASSEYGWRNEKLFF.

This clone was seen a handful of times. V gene TRBV5-1 combines with J gene TRBJ2-3; 11 nucleotides agree with TRBD2. The trim removed 0 bases at V and 4 bases at J, leaving 4 bases unmatched. Germline values: CDR1 SGHRS, CDR2 YFSETQ. This CDR3 contains 16 residues. CDR3 sequence reads: CASSLGLAGFADTQYF. The CDR3 region has the DNA TGCGCCAGCAGCTTGGGACTAGCGGGATTCGCAGATACGCAGTATTTT.

The chain employs TRBV2 and TRBJ1-4; TRBD1 might be the D (5 bases). CDR3 size: 15 residues. Germline lookup yields CDR1 SNHLY and CDR2 FYNNEI. The germline V and J ends were trimmed by 3 bases and 5 bases, with 13 bases remaining between them. As DNA, the CDR3 is TGTGCCAGCAGTGAGACAGAGACAATGAATGAAAAACTGTTTTTT. Amino acids: CASSETETMNEKLFF.

The table lists this clone with a few counts. This chain uses TRBV30 with TRBJ2-2; TRBD2 matches 11 bases. V lost 0 bases and J lost 8; bases outside the gene matches: 8. The CDR3 is made up of 16 amino acids. Germline V gene data show CDR1 as GTSNPN and CDR2 as SVGIG (reference sequence). DNA of the CDR3: TGTGCCTGGAGTGTACTAGCGGGAGCCCGTAGTGGGGAGCTGTTTTTT. This encodes CAWSVLAGARSGELFF.

This chain uses TRBV30 with TRBJ1-1; D unclear. There are 13 residues in the CDR3. V was cut by 5 bases and J by 4 bases, with 14 bases left in between. Germline lookup yields CDR1 GTSNPN and CDR2 SVGIG (reference sequence). In nucleotides, the CDR3 is TGTGCCTGGTCGGTGGTTTCGGGCACTGAAGCTTTCTTT. Translation gives CAWSVVSGTEAFF.

This clone showed up just a few times. V is TRBV4-2 and J is TRBJ2-7, with 12 bases matching TRBD2. The V gene's germline CDR1 is LGHNA and CDR2 YNFKEQ. The CDR3 loop spans 16 amino acids. V lost 5 bases to trimming and J lost 1 base; unmatched junction nucleotides: 6. DNA of the CDR3: TGTGCCAGCAGCTCCCGGACTAGCGGGGTGTCCTACGAGCAGTACTTC. Protein sequence: CASSSRTSGVSYEQYF.

This clone was observed a few times. V usage is TRBV5-8 and J usage is TRBJ2-1; 13 positions match TRBD2. From germline, CDR1 is SGHTS and CDR2 YDEGEE. This CDR3 has 16 residues. Trimming took 4 bases from V and 6 from J; bases not matched to a gene: 7. The CDR3 sequence is CASSPGLAGAINEQFF. The DNA of the CDR3 is TGTGCCAGCAGCCCCGGACTAGCGGGAGCGATCAATGAGCAGTTCTTC.

The chain joins TRBV6-5 to TRBJ2-7; D may be TRBD2 (6 bases). Germline V gives CDR1 MNHEY, CDR2 SVGAGI. Trimming left V 2 bases short and J 3 bases short, with 11 bases between. The CDR3 runs 14 residues. Here the CDR3 reads CASSYRDFNYEQYF. CDR3 bases: TGTGCCAGCAGTTACAGGGACTTCAACTACGAGCAGTACTTC.

The chain carries TRBV5-1 and TRBJ2-3; 8 nucleotides match TRBD2. The V gene's germline CDR1 is SGHRS and CDR2 YFSETQ. The junction had 7 bases not matched to a gene; V was cut back by 4 bases and J by 6 bases. The CDR3 is 14 residues long. The CDR3 DNA reads TGCGCCAGCAGCCGCCGGGAGGGCCCTGATACGCAGTATTTT. This sequence encodes CASSRREGPDTQYF.

This sequence joins TRBV10-3 and TRBJ1-1, with a possible D match to TRBD1 (5 bases). Per the germline V gene, CDR1 is ENHRY and CDR2 is SYGVKD. The CDR3 spans 13 residues. The germline V and J ends were trimmed by 7 bases and 1 base, with 10 bases remaining between them. CDR3 residues: CAITGGTNTEAFF. CDR3 DNA sequence: TGTGCCATCACCGGGGGGACGAACACTGAAGCTTTCTTT.

This clone was counted a few times. The V gene is TRBV7-9, the J gene TRBJ2-2, with 11 positions matching TRBD1. The CDR3 runs to 15 residues. Germline V CDR1 and CDR2: SEHNR, FQNEAQ (reference sequence). J lost 7 bases, V lost 4 bases, and 5 bases had no gene match. The CDR3 reads CASSSRTGGFGELFF. CDR3 bases: TGTGCCAGCAGCTCACGGACAGGGGGCTTCGGGGAGCTGTTTTTT.

The chain carries TRBV4-2 and TRBJ1-2, with D possibly TRBD1 on 5 matching bases. V lost 6 bases to trimming and J lost 1 base, with 12 bases between them. The CDR3 runs 14 residues. The V gene's germline CDR1 is LGHNA and CDR2 YNFKEQ. CDR3 amino acids: CASRGRDHNYGYTF. CDR3 DNA: TGTGCCAGCAGGGGGCGGGATCATAACTATGGCTACACCTTC.

Here the CDR3 DNA reads TGTGCCAGCAGCTTGGGGCAGATCACCGGGGAGCTGTTTTTT. It codes for CASSLGQITGELFF. This chain joins TRBV11-2 and TRBJ2-2; TRBD1 might be the D (5 bases). The CDR3 totals 14 residues. CDR1 is SGHAT, CDR2 FQNNGV, per germline. The V end was cut by 3 bases, the J end by 4 bases, with 9 bases between.

This sequence joins TRBV7-2 and TRBJ1-3; D is unclear. V lost 4 bases and J 0 bases, leaving 22 bases between the germline ends. The CDR3 is made up of 19 amino acids. The germline CDR1 and CDR2 sequences are SGHTA and FQGNSA. This chain's CDR3 is CASSSRSRAGGFSGNTIYF. In nucleotides, the CDR3 is TGTGCCAGCAGCTCGCGCTCAAGGGCAGGAGGATTCTCTGGAAACACCATATATTTT.

The CDR3 nucleotides read TGCGCCAGCAGCTTGCGTGTAGGAGGGCGGGTCGACGAGACCCAGTACTTC. It encodes CASSLRVGGRVDETQYF. The gene calls are TRBV5-1 and TRBJ2-5; tentatively, D is TRBD2 (6 bases). The CDR3 is made up of 17 amino acids. The V end lost 1 base, the J end lost 5 bases, and 21 bases lay between the germline ends. Looked up from germline, CDR1 is SGHRS and CDR2 is YFSETQ.

The chain uses TRBV19 and TRBJ2-1; TRBD2 agrees at 15 bases. Germline V lookup: CDR1 LNHDA, CDR2 SQIVND (reference sequence). With 3 bases clipped from V and 9 bases from J, the junction kept 9 bases outside the gene matches. The CDR3 is made up of 17 amino acids. CDR3 coding DNA: TGTGCCAGTAGTATCCGCCCTGAGGGACTAGCGGGAGGTGAGCAGTTCTTC. Its translation: CASSIRPEGLAGGEQFF.

The J gene is TRBJ1-1, the V gene TRBV5-4; 10 bases agree with TRBD1. With V trimmed by 3 bases and J by 3 bases, 5 bases remained unmatched. The CDR3 sequence is 15 residues long. Germline V gene sequence: CDR1 SGHNT, CDR2 YYREEE (reference sequence). The CDR3 nucleotides are TGTGCCAGCAGCTCGCCAGGACAGGGGGACACTGAAGCTTTCTTT. This codes for CASSSPGQGDTEAFF.

The V and J genes are TRBV11-2 and TRBJ2-1; 9 positions match TRBD2. The V gene's germline CDR1 is SGHAT and CDR2 FQNNGV. The CDR3 has 15 residues. With V trimmed by 6 bases and J by 4 bases, 7 bases remained unmatched. CDR3: CASRIAGAPYNEQFF. In DNA form, the CDR3 reads TGTGCCAGCAGAATAGCGGGAGCTCCTTACAATGAGCAGTTCTTC.

This clone was detected only a few times. V and J are TRBV7-2 and TRBJ2-7; maybe TRBD1 (6 bases). The CDR3 runs to 13 residues. Trimming removed 5 bases at V and 4 bases at J, with 12 bases between. Germline CDR1 is SGHTA and CDR2 is FQGNSA. CDR3 region: CASSTTTGYEQYF. DNA for the CDR3: TGTGCCAGCAGCACCACGACAGGATACGAGCAGTACTTC.

The chain couples TRBV5-8 to TRBJ1-5; D gene ambiguous. CDR1 is SGHTS, CDR2 YDEGEE, per germline. V was clipped by 1 base and J by 0 bases, with 14 bases between them. The CDR3 extends over 17 amino acids. CDR3 region: CASSLIADSYSNQPQHF. The CDR3 DNA sequence: TGTGCCAGCAGCTTGATCGCGGACTCTTATAGCAATCAGCCCCAGCATTTT.